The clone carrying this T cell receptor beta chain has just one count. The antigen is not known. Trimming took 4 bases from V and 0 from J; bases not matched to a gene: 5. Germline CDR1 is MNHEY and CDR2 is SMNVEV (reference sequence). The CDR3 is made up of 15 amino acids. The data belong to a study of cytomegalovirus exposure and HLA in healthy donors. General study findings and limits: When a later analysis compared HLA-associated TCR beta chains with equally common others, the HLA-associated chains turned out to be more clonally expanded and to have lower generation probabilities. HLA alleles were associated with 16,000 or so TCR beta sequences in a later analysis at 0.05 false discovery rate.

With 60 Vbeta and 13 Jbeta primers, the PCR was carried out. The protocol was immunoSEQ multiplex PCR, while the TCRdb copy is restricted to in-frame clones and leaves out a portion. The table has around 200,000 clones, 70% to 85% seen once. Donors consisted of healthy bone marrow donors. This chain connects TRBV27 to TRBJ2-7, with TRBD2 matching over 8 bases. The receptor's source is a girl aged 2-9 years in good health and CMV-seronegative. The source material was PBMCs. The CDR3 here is CASSYRSGSSYEQYF. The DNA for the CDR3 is TGTGCCAGCAGTTATCGGAGCGGGAGCTCCTACGAGCAGTACTTC.